The rows below give T cell receptor beta chains drawn from one sample of a study of PD-1 blockade in classical Hodgkin lymphoma. The method was immunoSEQ multiplex PCR; TCRdb's version includes in-frame clones alone and lacks a portion of them. Among approximately 61,000 clones listed, 70% to 90% were seen once. The sample here was peripheral blood mononuclear cells (PBMCs), taken before the fourth cycle of nivolumab. The receptor source for this set is a human donor with classical Hodgkin lymphoma. Each CDR3 is given with its conserved first and last residue. A D gene is named only where the DNA matches it firmly. Clone size is stated in some rows and not others, as once, few, many or a class when expanded.

cdr3_aa: CASSLEDTQYF
cdr3_nt: TGCGCCAGCAGCTTGGAGGATACGCAGTATTTT
d_call: NA
v_call: TRBV5-1
clone_size: NA
j_call: TRBJ2-3

cdr3_aa: CASRSGGSSGGKTYEQYF
cdr3_nt: TGTGCAAGTCGTTCAGGCGGATCCTCAGGGGGGAAGACTTACGAGCAGTACTTC
d_call: NA
v_call: TRBV12-2
clone_size: once
j_call: TRBJ2-7

cdr3_aa: CASSLPQGYNEQFF
cdr3_nt: TGCGCCAGCAGCTTACCACAGGGGTACAATGAGCAGTTCTTC
d_call: TRBD1
v_call: TRBV5-1
clone_size: NA
j_call: TRBJ2-1

cdr3_aa: CASSFGGQNEKLFF
cdr3_nt: TGCGCCAGCAGCTTCGGCGGGCAAAATGAAAAACTGTTTTTT
d_call: NA
v_call: TRBV5-1
clone_size: once
j_call: TRBJ1-4

cdr3_aa: CASKKLGQTNTEAFF
cdr3_nt: TGTGCCAGCAAAAAACTTGGACAGACCAACACTGAAGCTTTCTTT
d_call: NA
v_call: TRBV6-5
clone_size: once
j_call: TRBJ1-1

cdr3_aa: CASSFRRARSYNSPLHF
cdr3_nt: TGTGCCAGCAGTTTTAGGAGGGCAAGGTCCTATAATTCACCCCTCCACTTT
d_call: NA
v_call: TRBV27
clone_size: NA
j_call: TRBJ1-6

cdr3_aa: CASSPGTDTQYF
cdr3_nt: TGTGCCAGCTCCCCCGGGACAGATACGCAGTATTTT
d_call: NA
v_call: TRBV18
clone_size: NA
j_call: TRBJ2-3

cdr3_aa: CAWRRENQETQYF
cdr3_nt: TGTGCCTGGAGACGAGAGAACCAAGAGACCCAGTACTTC
d_call: NA
v_call: TRBV30
clone_size: NA
j_call: TRBJ2-5

cdr3_aa: CASSSLKQGELTLHF
cdr3_nt: TGTGCCAGCAGTTCTCTGAAACAGGGGGAGCTCACCCTCCACTTT
d_call: TRBD1
v_call: TRBV6-5
clone_size: NA
j_call: TRBJ1-6

cdr3_aa: CASSNHGTGGHLGQFF
cdr3_nt: TGTGCCAGCAGCAACCATGGGACAGGGGGGCATCTTGGGCAGTTCTTC
d_call: NA
v_call: TRBV21-1
clone_size: NA
j_call: TRBJ2-1

cdr3_aa: CASSYTFSGGYEQYF
cdr3_nt: TGCGCCAGCAGCTACACCTTTAGCGGGGGCTACGAGCAGTACTTC
d_call: TRBD2
v_call: TRBV5-1
clone_size: NA
j_call: TRBJ2-7

cdr3_aa: CASSHRLLSGNTIYF
cdr3_nt: TGCGCCAGCAGCCACAGGTTACTCTCTGGAAACACCATATATTTT
d_call: NA
v_call: TRBV23-1
clone_size: NA
j_call: TRBJ1-3

cdr3_aa: CSAWDSYEQYF
cdr3_nt: TGCAGCGCATGGGACTCCTACGAGCAGTACTTC
d_call: NA
v_call: TRBV29-1
clone_size: NA
j_call: TRBJ2-7

cdr3_aa: CASSFPGESAYEQYF
cdr3_nt: TGTGCCAGCAGTTTTCCGGGGGAGTCGGCCTACGAGCAGTACTTC
d_call: NA
v_call: TRBV6-6
clone_size: once
j_call: TRBJ2-7

cdr3_aa: CASSGAGPNEKLFF
cdr3_nt: TGCGCCAGCAGCGGGGCAGGACCTAATGAAAAACTGTTTTTT
d_call: NA
v_call: TRBV5-1
clone_size: NA
j_call: TRBJ1-4

cdr3_aa: CATAGLGGNEKLFF
cdr3_nt: TGTGCTACAGCCGGGCTGGGTGGTAATGAAAAACTGTTTTTT
d_call: NA
v_call: TRBV18
clone_size: NA
j_call: TRBJ1-4

cdr3_aa: CASTLTGIGASANNSPLHF
cdr3_nt: TGTGCCAGCACCCTGACAGGGATAGGAGCCAGTGCTAATAATTCACCCCTCCACTTT
d_call: TRBD1
v_call: TRBV2
clone_size: NA
j_call: TRBJ1-6

cdr3_aa: CASSLARGGSSTDTQYF
cdr3_nt: TGTGCCAGCAGCTTAGCGAGGGGGGGGTCTAGCACAGATACGCAGTATTTT
d_call: NA
v_call: TRBV7-8
clone_size: NA
j_call: TRBJ2-3

cdr3_aa: CASSLDSPNYGYTF
cdr3_nt: TGCGCCAGCAGCTTAGACTCTCCTAACTATGGCTACACCTTC
d_call: NA
v_call: TRBV5-1
clone_size: NA
j_call: TRBJ1-2

cdr3_aa: CASSVVKGELFF
cdr3_nt: TGTGCCAGCAGCGTAGTTAAGGGGGAGCTGTTTTTT
d_call: NA
v_call: TRBV9
clone_size: NA
j_call: TRBJ2-2

cdr3_aa: CASSLDREVGQPQHF
cdr3_nt: TGTGCCAGCAGCTTGGACAGGGAGGTGGGCCAGCCCCAGCATTTT
d_call: NA
v_call: TRBV5-4
clone_size: few
j_call: TRBJ1-5

cdr3_aa: CASSVNPAGYGYTF
cdr3_nt: TGTGCCAGCAGCGTAAACCCCGCGGGCTATGGCTACACCTTC
d_call: NA
v_call: TRBV9
clone_size: NA
j_call: TRBJ1-2

cdr3_aa: CASSLEKLTYSNQPQHF
cdr3_nt: TGTGCCAGCAGCTTAGAGAAGCTGACGTATAGCAATCAGCCCCAGCATTTT
d_call: NA
v_call: TRBV7-8
clone_size: NA
j_call: TRBJ1-5

cdr3_aa: CASSSGTEVREQYF
cdr3_nt: TGTGCCAGCAGTTCCGGGACAGAAGTCAGGGAGCAGTACTTC
d_call: TRBD1
v_call: TRBV6-1
clone_size: NA
j_call: TRBJ2-7

cdr3_aa: CASSPLGETQYF
cdr3_nt: TGTGCCAGCAGCCCCCTGGGGGAGACCCAGTACTTC
d_call: NA
v_call: TRBV7-8
clone_size: NA
j_call: TRBJ2-5

cdr3_aa: CAISDRNTGELFF
cdr3_nt: TGTGCCATCAGTGATAGGAACACCGGGGAGCTGTTTTTT
d_call: NA
v_call: TRBV10-3
clone_size: NA
j_call: TRBJ2-2

cdr3_aa: CASSARTSRVTDTQYF
cdr3_nt: TGTGCCAGCAGCGCCCGGACTAGCCGAGTAACAGATACGCAGTATTTT
d_call: TRBD2
v_call: TRBV7-8
clone_size: NA
j_call: TRBJ2-3

cdr3_aa: CATQLEGNHGYTF
cdr3_nt: TGTGCCACCCAATTGGAGGGTAACCATGGCTACACCTTC
d_call: NA
v_call: TRBV6-5
clone_size: NA
j_call: TRBJ1-2

cdr3_aa: CATRDPGQTTDTQYF
cdr3_nt: TGTGCCACTCGAGACCCGGGACAAACCACAGATACGCAGTATTTT
d_call: NA
v_call: TRBV19
clone_size: NA
j_call: TRBJ2-3

cdr3_aa: CASSRGSQLKETQYF
cdr3_nt: TGTGCCAGCAGCCGGGGGTCACAGTTGAAAGAGACCCAGTACTTC
d_call: NA
v_call: TRBV7-2
clone_size: once
j_call: TRBJ2-5

cdr3_aa: CASKSLEAGGDTQYF
cdr3_nt: TGTGCCAGCAAATCCCTCGAGGCAGGGGGCGATACGCAGTATTTT
d_call: TRBD1
v_call: TRBV6-1
clone_size: NA
j_call: TRBJ2-3

cdr3_aa: CASSLVGQGIYEQFF
cdr3_nt: TGCGCCAGCAGCTTGGTGGGACAGGGTATCTATGAGCAGTTCTTC
d_call: TRBD1
v_call: TRBV5-1
clone_size: NA
j_call: TRBJ2-1